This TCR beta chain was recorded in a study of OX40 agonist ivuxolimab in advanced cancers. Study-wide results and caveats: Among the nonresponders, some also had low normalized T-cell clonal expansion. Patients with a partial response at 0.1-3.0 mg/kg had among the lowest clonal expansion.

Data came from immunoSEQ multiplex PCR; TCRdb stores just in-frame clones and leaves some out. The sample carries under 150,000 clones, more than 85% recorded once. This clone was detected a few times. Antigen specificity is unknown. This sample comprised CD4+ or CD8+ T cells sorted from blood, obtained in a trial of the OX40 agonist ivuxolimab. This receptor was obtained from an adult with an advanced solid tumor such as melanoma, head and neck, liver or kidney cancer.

DNA for the CDR3: TGTGCCAGCAGCCAGACTCGACTGTTGCCCCAAGAGACCCAGTACTTC. Protein product: CASSQTRLLPQETQYF. The chain employs TRBV5-4 and TRBJ2-5; D is ambiguous. The CDR3 consists of 16 residues. Germline loops: CDR1 SGHNT, CDR2 YYREEE (reference sequence). Trimming took off 4 bases at V and 1 base at J, with 17 bases between the two ends.